Following are 5 T cell receptor beta chains from one sample sequenced in a study of beta chain features in type 1 diabetes. Study results and caveats: Moderate but significant shortening of TCRB CDR3s was recorded in all four CD4+ subsets from Type 1 diabetes patients.

Reverse transcribing all isolated RNA meant expressed TCRB transcripts were sequenced. Assay used: immunoSEQ multiplex PCR; TCRdb lists only in-frame clones, some missing. The sample holds tens of thousands of clones, 55% to 70% seen once. These receptors' antigens are unknown. Sequencing was carried out using stem cell memory CD4+ T cells from blood. These receptors all come from a woman aged 40 to 55 with type 1 diabetes.

The rearrangement joins TRBV7-9 to TRBJ2-7; TRBD1 agrees at 7 bases. The CDR3 is 15 residues long. CDR1 is SEHNR, CDR2 FQNEAQ, per germline (reference sequence). V shed 5 bases and J 2 bases; nucleotides not matched to a gene: 9. The CDR3 DNA reads TGTGCCAGCAGCCTACGACAGGGACCTGCCTACGAGCAGTACTTC. Protein product: CASSLRQGPAYEQYF.

The V call is TRBV7-2, the J call TRBJ1-1, with no clear D. The CDR3 sequence is 15 residues long. Germline CDR1 reads SGHTA; CDR2 reads FQGNSA. V gave up 5 bases and J gave up 1 base, with 14 bases separating them. The CDR3 DNA follows: TGTGCCAGCAGCCTCTTCCCTTCAGGGAACACTGAAGCTTTCTTT. Its protein is CASSLFPSGNTEAFF.

This chain links TRBV4-3 with TRBJ2-1; no reliable D call. The CDR3 spans 13 residues. V shed 0 bases and J shed 4 bases, with 4 bases lying between them. Germline-derived CDR1 and CDR2 are LGHNA and YSLEER. For the CDR3, the DNA is TGCGCCAGCAGCCAAGACTCTTACAATGAGCAGTTCTTC. This sequence encodes CASSQDSYNEQFF.

J is TRBJ1-2 and V is TRBV6-5; maybe TRBD1 (5 bases). This CDR3 is built from 13 residues. V lost 6 bases, J lost 4 bases, and 12 bases lay in between. Per germline, CDR1 MNHEY and CDR2 SVGAGI. The CDR3 nucleotides are TGTGCCAGCAGAACCGCAAGGGGCTATGGCTACACCTTC. Amino acids: CASRTARGYGYTF.

The J gene is TRBJ1-4, the V gene TRBV6-5, with D perhaps TRBD1 (5 bases). The CDR3 totals 15 residues. V lost 3 bases and J lost 8, with 16 bases in between. Germline V gene sequence: CDR1 MNHEY, CDR2 SVGAGI. The CDR3 DNA follows: TGTGCCAGCAGTTATTGGGCCGGGGGTGAGGAAAAACTGTTTTTT. This codes for CASSYWAGGEEKLFF.